The rows below give T cell receptor beta chains drawn from one sample of a study of radiation and T cells in renal cell carcinoma. This table comes from immunoSEQ multiplex PCR, and its TCRdb copy is limited to in-frame clones, with some not included. The sample contains tens of thousands of clones, 65% to 90% of which appear only once. Sequencing used blood, obtained from a patient whose treatment included radiotherapy and nephrectomy. The receptors were sampled from a woman in her seventies with renal cell carcinoma. The CDR3 runs from the conserved cysteine through the conserved F or W. Fields, in order: J gene, V gene, CDR3 protein.

j_gene: TRBJ2-7; v_gene: TRBV6-6; CDR3aa: CASSRGQVYEQYF
j_gene: TRBJ2-1; v_gene: TRBV5-6; CDR3aa: CASRIAGRPEQFF
j_gene: TRBJ1-3; v_gene: TRBV7-8; CDR3aa: CASSFGNTIYF
j_gene: TRBJ2-2; v_gene: TRBV4-1; CDR3aa: CASSQGLADPGELFF
j_gene: TRBJ1-1; v_gene: TRBV11-2; CDR3aa: CASSLDGTAEGNTEAFF
j_gene: TRBJ1-3; v_gene: TRBV19; CDR3aa: CASSFSGLSGNTIYF
j_gene: TRBJ2-2; v_gene: TRBV9; CDR3aa: CASSVDPAGELFF
j_gene: TRBJ1-6; v_gene: TRBV4-1; CDR3aa: CASSQERQTSYNSPLHF
j_gene: TRBJ1-2; v_gene: TRBV4-2; CDR3aa: CASSQGAVGQGYGYTF
j_gene: TRBJ1-4; v_gene: TRBV5-1; CDR3aa: CASSSSRGNANEKLFF
j_gene: TRBJ1-3; v_gene: TRBV2; CDR3aa: CASNLAGVRNTIYF
j_gene: TRBJ1-4; v_gene: TRBV4-1; CDR3aa: CASSQDRGTVEKLFF
j_gene: TRBJ1-2; v_gene: TRBV9; CDR3aa: CASSAQGAVKYGYTF
j_gene: TRBJ2-7; v_gene: TRBV29-1; CDR3aa: CSVIVGQGAYEQYF
j_gene: TRBJ2-3; v_gene: TRBV5-1; CDR3aa: CASSVGVEREVTDTQYF
j_gene: TRBJ2-3; v_gene: TRBV9; CDR3aa: CASSVAASGSTDTQYF
j_gene: TRBJ2-2; v_gene: TRBV6-1; CDR3aa: CATVPGRNTGELFF
j_gene: TRBJ2-5; v_gene: TRBV15; CDR3aa: CATSRDPGRQETQYF
j_gene: TRBJ2-7; v_gene: TRBV19; CDR3aa: CASSTGLAYEQYF
j_gene: TRBJ2-7; v_gene: TRBV7-2; CDR3aa: CASSLVAGGTYEQYF
j_gene: TRBJ2-1; v_gene: TRBV18; CDR3aa: CASSRLDGPPSYNEQFF
j_gene: TRBJ1-5; v_gene: TRBV27; CDR3aa: CASNSGIGNQPQHF
j_gene: TRBJ2-5; v_gene: TRBV7-9; CDR3aa: CASSLTARGAFQETQYF
j_gene: TRBJ1-1; v_gene: TRBV2; CDR3aa: CASTSSGTVNTEAFF
j_gene: TRBJ2-1; v_gene: TRBV4-1; CDR3aa: CASSRSVGEQFF
j_gene: TRBJ1-4; v_gene: TRBV14; CDR3aa: CASSQGFSGRGASNEKLFF
j_gene: TRBJ2-2; v_gene: TRBV7-3; CDR3aa: CASSLNGGRAGELFF
j_gene: TRBJ2-5; v_gene: TRBV18; CDR3aa: CASSPDITGETQYF
j_gene: TRBJ1-2; v_gene: TRBV29-1; CDR3aa: CSAEERGNYGYTF
j_gene: TRBJ2-1; v_gene: TRBV6-5; CDR3aa: CASSYRGNNEQFF
j_gene: TRBJ2-3; v_gene: TRBV12-5; CDR3aa: CASGLAFGGPGGAGGDTQYF
j_gene: TRBJ2-7; v_gene: TRBV19; CDR3aa: CASSRGSSYEQYF
j_gene: TRBJ2-7; v_gene: TRBV9; CDR3aa: CASSVEASGRLEQYF
j_gene: TRBJ1-1; v_gene: TRBV29-1; CDR3aa: CSVPSFEEGNTEASF
j_gene: TRBJ1-2; v_gene: TRBV10-2; CDR3aa: CASSESRQGLGYTF
j_gene: TRBJ2-1; v_gene: TRBV2; CDR3aa: CASNRLAENNEQFF
j_gene: TRBJ2-5; v_gene: TRBV5-4; CDR3aa: CASSVQETQYF
j_gene: TRBJ2-2; v_gene: TRBV19; CDR3aa: CASITAGDYGELFF
j_gene: TRBJ2-2; v_gene: TRBV7-7; CDR3aa: CASSKNPGGTGELFF
j_gene: TRBJ2-1; v_gene: TRBV4-1; CDR3aa: CASRASGRNNEQFF
j_gene: TRBJ2-2; v_gene: TRBV7-9; CDR3aa: CASSLGLAGNTGELFF
j_gene: TRBJ2-7; v_gene: TRBV4-2; CDR3aa: CASSHRDRGGEQYF
j_gene: TRBJ2-5; v_gene: TRBV20-1; CDR3aa: CSARGPGTQYF
j_gene: TRBJ2-7; v_gene: TRBV6-5; CDR3aa: CASSPSRSPPYEQYF